What follows are 16 T cell receptor beta chains derived from one specimen sequenced in a study of OX40 agonist ivuxolimab in advanced cancers. Some clones are missing from TCRdb's copy, which holds only in-frame ones; the method was immunoSEQ multiplex PCR. The sample includes several thousand clones, over 60% of them seen just once. This material consisted of CD4+ or CD8+ T cells sorted from blood, taken in a trial of the OX40 agonist ivuxolimab. Every receptor here comes from an adult with an advanced solid tumor such as melanoma, head and neck, liver or kidney cancer.

To note about this clone: The same CDR3 arises from other DNA sequences in this sample as well. The chain employs TRBV7-2 and TRBJ1-1; a weak D match, TRBD1 (5 bases). V shed 1 base and J shed 4 bases, with 10 bases lying between them. Germline V CDR1 and CDR2: SGHTA, FQGNSA. The CDR3 is 14 amino acids. CDR3 in DNA: TGTGCCAGCAGCTTAGGAGGGGCGGGCACTGAAGCTTTCTTT. This encodes CASSLGGAGTEAFF.

This chain links TRBV29-1 with TRBJ1-2; possible D gene TRBD1, 5 bases. Looked up from germline, CDR1 is SQVTM and CDR2 is ANQGSEA. This CDR3 region has 12 residues. V lost 6 bases, J lost 7 bases, and 15 bases lay in between. The CDR3 DNA reads as TGCAGCGTCGGGGGAGCAGGTGGTGGCTACACCTTC. Translated, it gives CSVGGAGGGYTF.

The rearrangement links TRBV6-1 to TRBJ1-5, with D hard to call. This CDR3 is built from 15 residues. Trimming cost V 5 bases and J 0 bases, with 11 bases left between them. Germline CDR1 reads MNHNS; CDR2 reads SASEGT. CDR3 nucleotides: TGTGCCAGCAGTTTAAAGGGTTATAGCAATCAGCCCCAGCATTTT. It codes for CASSLKGYSNQPQHF.

The rearrangement joins TRBV6-1 to TRBJ2-1; TRBD2 matches 13 bases. The CDR3 covers 15 residues. The germline CDR1 and CDR2 sequences are MNHNS and SASEGT. The junction had 5 bases not matched to a gene; V was cut back by 8 bases and J by 4 bases. The CDR3 sequence is CASGLAGEGYNEQFF. The CDR3 DNA reads TGTGCCAGCGGACTAGCGGGAGAAGGGTACAATGAGCAGTTCTTC.

This clone was counted once. The V gene is TRBV18, the J gene TRBJ2-3; D gene ambiguous. V lost 2 bases and J 2 bases, leaving 14 bases between the germline ends. The length of the CDR3 is 16 residues. Germline values: CDR1 KGHSH, CDR2 LQKENI. CDR3 DNA sequence: TGTGCCAGCTCACCAAGGCCAATGGGAACCACAGATACGCAGTATTTT. This encodes CASSPRPMGTTDTQYF.

Of note for this clone: The DNA is left out, because the CDR3 cannot be placed on it with certainty; the CDR3 is given as TCRdb lists it. V is TRBV4-1 and J is TRBJ2-2; TRBD2 is the table's D call and was not checked against the DNA. Germline-derived CDR1 and CDR2 are MGHRA and YSYEKL. 20 amino acids form the CDR3, both terminal residues included. This CDR3 reads CASSQARLSGRELLPGSCFF.

The rearrangement uses TRBV7-2 and TRBJ1-2, with a possible D match to TRBD1 (6 bases). The CDR3 sequence is 15 residues long. Trimming took off 5 bases at V and 10 bases at J, with 23 bases between the two ends. Germline V lookup: CDR1 SGHTA, CDR2 FQGNSA. CDR3 sequence (DNA): TGTGCCAGCAGCGCGCTCTCAGGGGACCGTATTGACTACACCTTC. Residues: CASSALSGDRIDYTF.

The chain joins TRBV9 to TRBJ2-3; no clear D. There are 13 residues in the CDR3. Trimming took 2 bases from V and 0 from J, leaving 4 bases between them. CDR1 is SGDLS and CDR2 is YYNGEE in the germline V gene. This CDR3 reads CASSVDSTDTQYF. The CDR3 nucleotides are TGTGCCAGCAGCGTCGACAGCACAGATACGCAGTATTTT.

The chain carries TRBV7-9 and TRBJ2-3; D not resolved. Germline-derived CDR1 and CDR2 are SEHNR and FQNEAQ (reference sequence). The CDR3 loop spans 16 amino acids. With 6 bases removed from V and 0 bases from J, the gap between germline ends came to 16 bases. CDR3 sequence (DNA): TGTGCCAGCAGTTCTCTTCGGCTGAGTAGCACAGATACGCAGTATTTT. Protein product: CASSSLRLSSTDTQYF.

The V and J genes are TRBV19 and TRBJ2-7, with 9 bases fitting TRBD1. Germline values: CDR1 LNHDA, CDR2 SQIVND (reference sequence). The trim removed 10 bases at V and 6 bases at J, leaving 7 bases unmatched. The CDR3 is 12 residues long. CDR3 in DNA: TGTGCCACCATGACAGGGGGTTTCGAGCAGTACTTC. It yields the protein CATMTGGFEQYF. Together with reference TRBV19 and TRBJ2-7, the CDR3 gives the full variable domain: DGGITQSPKYLFRKEGQNVTLSCEQNLNHDAMYWYRQDPGQGLRLIYYSQIVNDFQKGDIAEGYSVSREKKESFPLTVTSAQKNPTAFYLCATMTGGFEQYFGPGTRLTVT.

This clone was detected a few times. CDR3 in DNA: TGTGCCAGCACTGACCAGGGGGACGGGCAGCCCCAGCATTTT. Translating it yields CASTDQGDGQPQHF. This chain uses TRBV25-1 with TRBJ1-5, with TRBD1 matching over 7 bases. The germline gives CDR1 MGHDK, CDR2 SYGVNS. Trimming at V came to 7 bases and at J to 7 bases, leaving 10 bases not matched to a gene. The length of the CDR3 is 14 residues.

This clone has just one count. The rearrangement links TRBV5-4 to TRBJ2-3, with D tentatively TRBD1 or TRBD2 (7 bases each). Germline CDR1 reads SGHNT; CDR2 reads YYREEE (reference sequence). V was clipped by 5 bases and J by 3 bases, with 16 bases between them. The CDR3 has 15 amino acids. The CDR3 reads CASRTRQGGTDTQYF. The CDR3 DNA follows: TGTGCCAGCAGAACTAGACAGGGAGGGACAGATACGCAGTATTTT.

This chain connects TRBV6-5 to TRBJ2-2, with D hard to call. The CDR3 length is 14 residues. Germline CDR1 reads MNHEY; CDR2 reads SVGAGI. Trimming cost V 7 bases and J 6 bases, with 15 bases left between them. The CDR3 region is CASTLTGFAGELFF. In nucleotides, the CDR3 is TGTGCCAGCACCCTAACTGGGTTCGCCGGGGAGCTGTTTTTT.

This clone turned up a few times. The chain uses TRBV19 and TRBJ2-2; the D gene is possibly TRBD2 (5 bases). The CDR3 is made up of 15 amino acids. The V end was cut by 4 bases, the J end by 4 bases, with 13 bases between. Germline V gene data show CDR1 as LNHDA and CDR2 as SQIVND (reference sequence). Here the CDR3 reads CASSTRTSSTGELFF. CDR3 DNA sequence: TGTGCCAGTAGTACCCGGACTTCTTCCACCGGGGAGCTGTTTTTT.

The sample holds one count of this clone. The chain recombines TRBV29-1 with TRBJ2-3; tentative D call: TRBD2 (6 bases). V lost 8 bases, J lost 1 base, and 10 bases lay in between. The germline CDR1 and CDR2 sequences are SQVTM and ANQGSEA. The CDR3 length is 12 residues. This chain's CDR3 is CSLWGGTDTQYF. The CDR3 region has the DNA TGCAGCCTTTGGGGGGGCACAGATACGCAGTATTTT.

The J gene is TRBJ1-3, the V gene TRBV30, with 7 bases aligning to TRBD1. The V gene end was trimmed by 3 bases and the J gene end by 0 bases; junction bases not matched to a gene: 8. The CDR3 has 16 residues. Germline V lookup: CDR1 GTSNPN, CDR2 SVGIG (reference sequence). The CDR3 spells CAWRGTEVLSGNTIYF. CDR3 nucleotide sequence: TGTGCCTGGAGGGGGACAGAAGTACTCTCTGGAAACACCATATATTTT. Looking up the rest from reference TRBV30 and TRBJ1-3 gives the full variable domain: SQTIHQWPATLVQPVGSPLSLECTVEGTSNPNLYWYRQAAGRGLQLLFYSVGIGQISSEVPQNLSASRPQDRQFILSSKKLLLSDSGFYLCAWRGTEVLSGNTIYFGEGSWLTVV.